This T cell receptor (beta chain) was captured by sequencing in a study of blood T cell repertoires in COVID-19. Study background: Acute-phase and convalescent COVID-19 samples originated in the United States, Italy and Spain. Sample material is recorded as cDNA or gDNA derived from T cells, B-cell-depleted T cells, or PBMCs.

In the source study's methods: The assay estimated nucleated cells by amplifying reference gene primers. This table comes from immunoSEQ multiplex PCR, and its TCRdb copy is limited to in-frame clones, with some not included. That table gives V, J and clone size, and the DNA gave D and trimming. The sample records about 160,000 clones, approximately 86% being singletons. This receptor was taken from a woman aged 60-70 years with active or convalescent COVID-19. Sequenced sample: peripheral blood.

DNA for the CDR3: TGCGCCAGCAGCTTGGGCCCCACTGGACAGGGTCGGGGCGAGCAGTACTTC. Amino acid sequence: CASSLGPTGQGRGEQYF. The chain combines TRBV5-1 with TRBJ2-7; 8 bases match TRBD1. The CDR3 totals 17 residues. Germline CDR1 reads SGHRS; CDR2 reads YFSETQ. The V segment lost 0 bases and the J segment 6 bases; nucleotides outside the gene matches: 14. Filled out from reference TRBV5-1 and TRBJ2-7, the complete variable domain reads KAGVTQTPRYLIKTRGQQVTLSCSPISGHRSVSWYQQTPGQGLQFLFEYFSETQRNKGNFPGRFSGRQFSNSRSEMNVSTLELGDSALYLCASSLGPTGQGRGEQYFGPGTRLTVT.